This TCR beta chain was retrieved from a study of cytomegalovirus exposure and HLA in healthy donors. Study overall: From donors who were HLA-typed, an early data release held 80 million or so unique TCRs.

The CDR3 loop spans 16 amino acids. The J segment lost 4 bases and the V segment lost 1 base, leaving 6 bases of the junction unmatched. Germline CDR1 and CDR2: MNHNS and SASEGT. Donors in the study were healthy people who gave bone marrow. Use of 60 Vbeta and 13 Jbeta primers characterized the PCR. TCRdb keeps only in-frame clones here, not all; method: immunoSEQ multiplex PCR. The sample contains about 120,000 clones, 50% to 80% of which appear only once. V gene TRBV6-1 combines with J gene TRBJ1-2; 10 nucleotides agree with TRBD1. This sequence originates from a woman aged 40 to 49 in good health and CMV-seropositive. The specimen was PBMCs. CDR3 in DNA: TGTGCCAGCAGTGAAGGGGGGTGGACAGGGGGCTATGGCTACACCTTC. The encoded protein is CASSEGGWTGGYGYTF.